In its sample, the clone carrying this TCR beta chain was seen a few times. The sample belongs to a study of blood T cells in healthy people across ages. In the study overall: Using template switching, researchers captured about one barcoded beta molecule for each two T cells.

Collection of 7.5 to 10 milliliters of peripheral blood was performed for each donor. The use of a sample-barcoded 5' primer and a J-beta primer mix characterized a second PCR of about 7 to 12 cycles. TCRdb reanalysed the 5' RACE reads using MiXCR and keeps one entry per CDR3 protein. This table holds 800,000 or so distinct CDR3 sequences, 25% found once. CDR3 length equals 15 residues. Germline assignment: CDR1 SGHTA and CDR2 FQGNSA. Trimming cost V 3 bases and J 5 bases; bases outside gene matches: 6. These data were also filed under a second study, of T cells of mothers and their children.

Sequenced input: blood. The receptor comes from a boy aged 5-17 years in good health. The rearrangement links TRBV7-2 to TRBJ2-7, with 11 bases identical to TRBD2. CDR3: CASSFRSGGADEQYF. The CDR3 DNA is TGTGCCAGCAGCTTTCGTAGCGGGGGGGCCGACGAGCAGTACTTC.